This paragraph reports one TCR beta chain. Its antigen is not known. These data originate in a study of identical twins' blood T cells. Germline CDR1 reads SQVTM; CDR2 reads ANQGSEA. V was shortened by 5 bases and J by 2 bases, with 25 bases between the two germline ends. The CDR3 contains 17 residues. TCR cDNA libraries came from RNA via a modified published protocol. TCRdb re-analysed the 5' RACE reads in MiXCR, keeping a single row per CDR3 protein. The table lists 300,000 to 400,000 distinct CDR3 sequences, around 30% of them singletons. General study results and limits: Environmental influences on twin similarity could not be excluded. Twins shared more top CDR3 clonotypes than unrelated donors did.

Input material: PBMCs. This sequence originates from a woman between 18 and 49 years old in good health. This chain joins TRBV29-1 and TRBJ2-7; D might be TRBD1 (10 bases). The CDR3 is CSVSRDRGRLAAYEQYF. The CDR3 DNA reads TGCAGCGTTTCCCGGGACAGGGGAAGACTAGCGGCCTACGAGCAGTACTTC.